Shown below are 32 T cell receptor beta chains from a single sample sequenced in a study of PD-L1 blockade in urothelial cancer. The data were produced by immunoSEQ multiplex PCR, yet TCRdb's version contains in-frame clones alone and is incomplete. This table holds fewer than 55,000 clones, around 80% found once. This sample comprised PBMCs, obtained around atezolizumab (anti-PD-L1) treatment. These TCRs come from a man between 65 and 85 years old with urothelial cancer.

This chain uses TRBV27 with TRBJ1-5, with D possibly matching TRBD1 (5 bases). Germline assignment: CDR1 MNHEY and CDR2 SMNVEV (reference sequence). V was cut by 2 bases and J by 4 bases, with 9 bases left in between. CDR3 size: 14 residues. CDR3 in DNA: TGTGCCAGCAGTTTAAGGCCAGGGAATCAGCCCCAGCATTTT. This translates into CASSLRPGNQPQHF.

The chain uses TRBV7-2 and TRBJ1-3; D is uncertain. From germline, CDR1 is SGHTA and CDR2 FQGNSA. V lost 5 bases and J 4 bases, leaving 9 bases between the germline ends. This CDR3 is 13 amino acids long. The CDR3 nucleotides are TGTGCCAGCAGCCGAGAGAAGGGAAACACCATATATTTT. Its protein is CASSREKGNTIYF.

The chain employs TRBV19 and TRBJ2-3; 9 bases match TRBD1. The V and J ends lost 6 bases and 2 bases, in that order; junction bases with no gene match: 3. CDR3 length equals 14 residues. CDR1 and CDR2 from the germline V gene are LNHDA and SQIVND (reference sequence). The CDR3 coding sequence is TGTGCCAGTAGGCTACAGGGGGCCACAGATACGCAGTATTTT. Protein sequence: CASRLQGATDTQYF.

The chain uses TRBV4-1 and TRBJ2-2; 11 bases are a match to TRBD1. This CDR3 region has 17 residues. J was trimmed by 4 bases and V by 3 bases; bases with no gene match: 7. Germline-derived CDR1 and CDR2 are MGHRA and YSYEKL. CDR3 protein: CASSQWGQGVSTGELFF. The CDR3 DNA sequence: TGCGCCAGCAGCCAGTGGGGACAGGGGGTCTCCACCGGGGAGCTGTTTTTT.

This chain connects TRBV7-2 to TRBJ1-2; 8 nucleotides align to TRBD1. The CDR3 is made up of 17 amino acids. Germline V gene lookup returns CDR1 SGHTA and CDR2 FQGNSA. Unmatched junction bases numbered 17, after V lost 3 bases and J lost 8 bases. The CDR3 DNA is TGTGCCAGCAGCTTTACCTCTGGGACAGGACGTTCGGGGGGCTACACCTTC. It codes for CASSFTSGTGRSGGYTF. Based on the CDR3 plus reference TRBV7-2 and TRBJ1-2, the full variable domain is GAGVSQSPSNKVTEKGKDVELRCDPISGHTALYWYRQSLGQGLEFLIYFQGNSAPDKSGLPSDRFSAERTGGSVSTLTIQRTQQEDSAVYLCASSFTSGTGRSGGYTFGSGTRLTVV.

This chain uses TRBV18 with TRBJ2-7; 8 positions agree with TRBD1. Germline-derived CDR1 and CDR2 are KGHSH and LQKENI. The CDR3 length is 15 residues. V was pared by 0 bases and J by 3 bases, with 4 bases of the junction left unmatched. The CDR3: CASSPPAGGVYEQYF. In DNA form, the CDR3 reads TGTGCCAGCTCACCACCTGCAGGGGGCGTCTACGAGCAGTACTTC.

The chain links TRBV28 to TRBJ2-7; D possibly corresponds to TRBD1 (5 bases). With 6 bases removed from V and 6 bases from J, the gap between germline ends came to 30 bases. This CDR3 region has 18 residues. Germline V CDR1 and CDR2: MDHEN, SYDVKM. In DNA form, the CDR3 reads TGTGCCAGCAGCCCAGGGTCGCCCTCGCCTGGGTGGGTATCCGAGCAGTACTTC. Translated, it gives CASSPGSPSPGWVSEQYF.

V usage is TRBV5-1 and J usage is TRBJ1-3; 9 positions agree with TRBD1. Germline lookup yields CDR1 SGHRS and CDR2 YFSETQ. CDR3 length: 18 residues. V lost 4 bases, J lost 0 bases, and 11 bases stayed unmatched. The CDR3 spells CASSLNGQGSFSGNTIYF. The DNA of the CDR3 is TGCGCCAGCAGCCTTAATGGACAGGGGTCTTTCTCTGGAAACACCATATATTTT.

This clone has more than one count but fewer than ten. The rearrangement links TRBV2 to TRBJ2-7; D is unresolved. Germline CDR1 is SNHLY and CDR2 is FYNNEI. Trimming took off 2 bases at V and 0 bases at J, with 5 bases between the two ends. CDR3 length: 13 amino acids. The CDR3 reads CASSEPFSYEQYF. The CDR3 DNA reads TGTGCCAGCAGTGAACCTTTCTCCTACGAGCAGTACTTC.

J is TRBJ1-2 and V is TRBV7-2; perhaps TRBD1 as D (6 bases). V was cut by 4 bases and J by 2 bases, with 8 bases left in between. Germline-derived CDR1 and CDR2 are SGHTA and FQGNSA. The CDR3 spans 13 residues. DNA for the CDR3: TGTGCCAGCAGCTCTACAGGGAACTATGGCTACACCTTC. This encodes CASSSTGNYGYTF.

This chain joins TRBV28 and TRBJ2-7; no firm D call. Germline V lookup: CDR1 MDHEN, CDR2 SYDVKM. The V end was cut by 3 bases, the J end by 3 bases, with 6 bases between. This CDR3 has 12 amino acids. The CDR3 loop reads CASSLRLYEQYF. CDR3 bases: TGTGCCAGCAGTTTGCGTCTCTACGAGCAGTACTTC.

The V and J genes are TRBV6-5 and TRBJ1-5; D gene unclear. Trimming shortened V by 2 bases and J by 6 bases, and 14 bases separated the two germline ends. This CDR3 comprises 15 residues. Germline V gene sequence: CDR1 MNHEY, CDR2 SVGAGI. The CDR3 loop is CASSYRPGLGQPQHF. In DNA form, the CDR3 reads TGTGCCAGCAGTTACCGTCCAGGCTTGGGTCAGCCCCAGCATTTT.

The CDR3 DNA sequence: TGTGCCAGCAGTGACACAGACAGGGGCACTGAAGCTTTCTTT. Amino acid sequence: CASSDTDRGTEAFF. The chain joins TRBV6-4 to TRBJ1-1, with 8 bases lining up with TRBD1. From germline, CDR1 is MRHNA and CDR2 SNTAGT. Trimming cost V 2 bases and J 4 bases; bases outside gene matches: 3. The CDR3 consists of 14 residues.

V gene TRBV4-1 combines with J gene TRBJ1-2; 8 bases are shared with TRBD1. The CDR3 has 16 residues. With V trimmed by 5 bases and J by 1 base, 9 bases remained unmatched. Germline CDR1 and CDR2: MGHRA and YSYEKL. The CDR3 sequence: CASSTDRVRINYGYTF. The CDR3 coding sequence is TGCGCCAGCAGCACGGACAGGGTGAGAATTAACTATGGCTACACCTTC.

The rearrangement uses TRBV20-1 and TRBJ1-2, with no clear D. V was cut by 3 bases and J by 1 base, with 3 bases left in between. This CDR3 region has 11 residues. Germline V CDR1 and CDR2: DFQATT, SNEGSKA (reference sequence). DNA for the CDR3: TGCAGTGCTAGCAATAACTATGGCTACACCTTC. Its protein product is CSASNNYGYTF.

This clone counts as medium-sized. The V and J genes are TRBV18 and TRBJ2-2; D is unresolved. Trimming cost V 3 bases and J 4 bases, with 3 bases left between them. The CDR3 extends over 12 amino acids. Germline CDR1 KGHSH, CDR2 LQKENI. The CDR3 is CASSPSTGELFF. In DNA form, the CDR3 reads TGTGCCAGCTCACCCAGCACCGGGGAGCTGTTTTTT.

V is TRBV4-3 and J is TRBJ2-3, with 10 bases that match TRBD2. The CDR3 is 19 amino acids. With 0 bases clipped from V and 6 bases from J, the junction kept 15 bases outside the gene matches. Germline CDR1 and CDR2: LGHNA and YSLEER. The CDR3 reads CASSQDTRSGRAFIDTQYF. The CDR3 nucleotides read TGCGCCAGCAGCCAAGATACCAGGAGCGGGAGGGCCTTCATTGATACGCAGTATTTT.

The rearrangement uses TRBV9 and TRBJ2-1, with 7 bases aligning to TRBD1. Germline V gene data show CDR1 as SGDLS and CDR2 as YYNGEE. The CDR3 consists of 16 residues. V lost 5 bases and J lost 6; bases outside the gene matches: 14. In nucleotides, the CDR3 is TGTGCCAGCAGTTACTTCGCCCACGGACAGGTCAATGAGCAGTTCTTC. Translation gives CASSYFAHGQVNEQFF.

The genes are TRBV7-8 and TRBJ2-1, with 8 bases fitting TRBD2. This CDR3 contains 18 residues. J gave up 0 bases and V 5 bases, and 12 bases lay outside the gene matches. Germline CDR1 is SGHVS and CDR2 is FQNEAQ. The CDR3, as DNA: TGTGCCAGCAGCCCGGATAGCGGGGCCTACAGCTCCTACAATGAGCAGTTCTTC. It translates to CASSPDSGAYSSYNEQFF.

The chain links TRBV28 to TRBJ1-2, with 9 positions matching TRBD1. With V trimmed by 2 bases and J by 4 bases, 8 bases remained unmatched. Germline V lookup: CDR1 MDHEN, CDR2 SYDVKM. The CDR3 runs to 16 residues. The CDR3 sequence: CASSLRTGGASYGYTF. CDR3 nucleotide sequence: TGTGCCAGCAGTTTACGAACAGGGGGCGCGAGCTATGGCTACACCTTC.

V and J are TRBV19 and TRBJ2-5; 9 bases align to TRBD1. Per the germline V gene, CDR1 is LNHDA and CDR2 is SQIVND (reference sequence). The J segment lost 0 bases and the V segment lost 4 bases, leaving 12 bases of the junction unmatched. The CDR3 extends over 18 amino acids. The CDR3, as DNA: TGTGCCAGTAGTACAAAAGGACAGGGGCCCACCAACCAAGAGACCCAGTACTTC. This codes for CASSTKGQGPTNQETQYF.

Only one count was recorded for this clone. The chain recombines TRBV2 with TRBJ1-1, with D possibly matching TRBD1 (6 bases). V was shortened by 7 bases and J by 5 bases, with 17 bases between the two germline ends. CDR3 length: 14 amino acids. CDR1 and CDR2 (germline): SNHLY, FYNNEI. As DNA, the CDR3 is TGTGCCAGCATCTCTAGGGGAGGGGGGACTGAAGCTTTCTTT. It specifies CASISRGGGTEAFF.

This sequence joins TRBV30 and TRBJ2-2; 12 bases match TRBD2. The length of the CDR3 is 15 residues. CDR1 GTSNPN and CDR2 SVGIG come from the germline V gene (reference sequence). The V and J ends lost 4 bases and 5 bases, in that order; junction bases with no gene match: 5. Written as DNA, the CDR3 is TGTGCCTGGACTAGCGGGGGGGATCATACCGGGGAGCTGTTTTTT. The encoded protein is CAWTSGGDHTGELFF.

The chain uses TRBV7-3 and TRBJ2-1, with 9 bases fitting TRBD2. This CDR3 comprises 15 residues. Trimming at V came to 2 bases and at J to 5 bases, leaving 4 bases not matched to a gene. The V gene's germline CDR1 is SGHTA and CDR2 FQGTGA. The CDR3 reads CASSLLAGPNNEQFF. The DNA for the CDR3 is TGTGCCAGCAGCTTACTAGCGGGGCCCAACAATGAGCAGTTCTTC.

The chain uses TRBV2 and TRBJ1-1; 9 nucleotides line up with TRBD1. Germline V gives CDR1 SNHLY, CDR2 FYNNEI. The V segment lost 10 bases and the J segment 5 bases; nucleotides outside the gene matches: 14. CDR3 length: 15 residues. In DNA, the CDR3 is TGTGCCACTGCAACGCAGGGGACAGGGAAGACTGAAGCTTTCTTT. Translated, it gives CATATQGTGKTEAFF.

The J gene is TRBJ1-3, the V gene TRBV5-1, with D uncertain. The CDR3 is 15 amino acids. V was trimmed by 0 bases and J by 6 bases, leaving 13 bases between them. Germline loops: CDR1 SGHRS, CDR2 YFSETQ. The DNA of the CDR3 is TGCGCCAGCAGCTTGGTAGCAGACCCGGCAAACACCATATATTTT. Its translation: CASSLVADPANTIYF.

The chain couples TRBV28 to TRBJ2-7; TRBD2 matches 10 bases. V was clipped by 5 bases and J by 7 bases; unmatched bases: 11. The CDR3 is 15 residues long. The germline V gene has CDR1 MDHEN and CDR2 SYDVKM. CDR3 amino acids: CASSPRTSGRWEQYF. For the CDR3, the DNA is TGTGCCAGCAGTCCGCGGACTAGCGGACGCTGGGAGCAGTACTTC.

This clone was seen a handful of times. The chain links TRBV5-4 to TRBJ2-3; a weak D match, TRBD2 (6 bases). Trimming removed 2 bases from V and 6 bases from J, with 13 bases in between. This CDR3 comprises 14 residues. Germline CDR1 is SGHNT and CDR2 is YYREEE (reference sequence). The CDR3 is CASSFGGGLDTQYF. In DNA form, the CDR3 reads TGTGCCAGCAGCTTCGGTGGGGGACTGGATACGCAGTATTTT.

The chain links TRBV14 to TRBJ1-1, with 7 bases identical to TRBD1. Per the germline V gene, CDR1 is SGHDN and CDR2 is FVKESK. The junction had 9 bases not matched to a gene; V was cut back by 4 bases and J by 4 bases. This CDR3 has 15 amino acids. CDR3 sequence: CASSPLGRGTTEAFF. Here the CDR3 DNA reads TGTGCCAGCAGCCCTCTGGGCAGGGGGACCACTGAAGCTTTCTTT.

CDR3 sequence (DNA): TGCGCCAGCAGCTTGGAGGGGGATGGTAGCACAGATACGCAGTATTTT. Its translation: CASSLEGDGSTDTQYF. This chain joins TRBV5-1 and TRBJ2-3, with D possibly matching TRBD1 (6 bases). In germline, CDR1 is SGHRS, CDR2 YFSETQ. This CDR3 is built from 16 residues. V was clipped by 0 bases and J by 0 bases, with 11 bases between them.

The rearrangement joins TRBV28 to TRBJ1-2; the D gene is possibly TRBD1 (6 bases). V lost 3 bases, J lost 9 bases, and 17 bases lay in between. Germline V gene sequence: CDR1 MDHEN, CDR2 SYDVKM. CDR3 size: 14 residues. The CDR3 bases are TGTGCCAGCAGTTTGGACAGTCTGTCTGGTAGCTACACCTTC. Translated, it gives CASSLDSLSGSYTF.

V gene TRBV14 combines with J gene TRBJ1-2, with a tentative D call TRBD1 (6 bases). There are 14 residues in the CDR3. Germline values: CDR1 SGHDN, CDR2 FVKESK. The V end lost 5 bases, the J end lost 2 bases, and 12 bases lay between the germline ends. The CDR3 is CASSVQTGNYGYTF. For the CDR3, the DNA is TGTGCCAGCAGCGTCCAGACAGGAAACTATGGCTACACCTTC.